Each of the 13 T cell receptor beta chains below was sequenced from the same sample in a study of cytomegalovirus exposure and HLA in healthy donors. Vbeta (60) and Jbeta (13) primers were used in the PCR. Here immunoSEQ multiplex PCR was the method, and the copy in TCRdb shows in-frame clones only, minus some. Of roughly 100,000 clones in the sample, 78% are singletons; the top ten hold approximately 1.7%. The sample comprised PBMCs. These receptors were collected from a woman between 35 and 50 years old in good health and CMV-seronegative.

The chain recombines TRBV7-6 with TRBJ2-7, with D tentatively TRBD2 (6 bases). The germline V gene encodes CDR1 SGHVS and CDR2 FNYEAQ. The CDR3 length is 16 residues. Trimming took off 5 bases at V and 2 bases at J, with 19 bases between the two ends. CDR3 DNA: TGTGCCAGCAGCGCCGGGGGACCGGACGCCCCCTACGAGCAGTACTTC. This encodes CASSAGGPDAPYEQYF. The full variable domain, with the rest looked up from reference TRBV7-6 and TRBJ2-7, is GAGVSQSPRYKVTKRGQDVALRCDPISGHVSLYWYRQALGQGPEFLTYFNYEAQQDKSGLPNDRFSAERPEGSISTLTIQRTEQRDSAMYRCASSAGGPDAPYEQYFGPGTRLTVT.

V and J are TRBV7-2 and TRBJ2-3; 11 bases line up with TRBD2. Germline assignment: CDR1 SGHTA and CDR2 FQGNSA. This CDR3 has 16 residues. With V trimmed by 0 bases and J by 5 bases, 4 bases remained unmatched. Here the CDR3 DNA reads TGTGCCAGCAGCTTAGCGGGGACTAGCGGATTAGATACGCAGTATTTT. It is translated as CASSLAGTSGLDTQYF.

In regard to this clone: The junction shows a germline mismatch at one end, possibly a read error. V usage is TRBV7-9 and J usage is TRBJ2-1; D is unclear. Germline CDR1 is SEHNR and CDR2 is FQNEAQ (reference sequence). This CDR3 is 13 amino acids long. The CDR3 protein is CSSSFVVGNEQFF. CDR3 nucleotides: TGTTCCAGCAGCTTCGTAGTCGGTAATGAGCAGTTCTTC.

The rearrangement uses TRBV27 and TRBJ2-5; TRBD1 matches at 9 bases. The J call may be in error: the DNA end matches TRBJ2-7 better. The CDR3 runs to 17 residues. Germline-derived CDR1 and CDR2 are MNHEY and SMNVEV (reference sequence). CDR3 loop: CASSLSPLGTGSNEQYF. Written as DNA, the CDR3 is TGTGCCAGCAGTTTGTCTCCGCTCGGGACAGGGTCTAACGAGCAGTACTTC.

A note on this clone: This sample also contains other DNA sequences that code for the same CDR3. The rearrangement joins TRBV5-6 to TRBJ1-1; weak D call: TRBD1 (6 bases). This CDR3 region has 14 residues. V was pared by 4 bases and J by 0 bases, with 10 bases between. Germline V gene lookup returns CDR1 SGHDT and CDR2 YYEEEE. The CDR3 region has the DNA TGTGCCAGCAGCCTGGGGACATTGAACACTGAAGCTTTCTTT. Residues: CASSLGTLNTEAFF.

A few counts support this clone. This sequence joins TRBV18 and TRBJ2-5, with TRBD1 matching over 7 bases. CDR1 KGHSH and CDR2 LQKENI come from the germline V gene. V lost 4 bases to trimming and J lost 3 bases; unmatched junction nucleotides: 5. CDR3 length: 14 amino acids. CDR3 amino acids: CASSHTGQKETQYF. CDR3 sequence (DNA): TGTGCCAGCTCACATACGGGACAGAAAGAGACCCAGTACTTC.

This chain joins TRBV9 and TRBJ1-4; D is unclear. This CDR3 comprises 14 residues. The ends were cut back, 0 bases at V and 6 bases at J, with 9 bases in the middle. Germline CDR1 SGDLS, CDR2 YYNGEE. DNA for the CDR3: TGTGCCAGCAGCGTAGACATGGTGGATGAAAAACTGTTTTTT. It codes for CASSVDMVDEKLFF.

As for this clone: Other DNA sequences in the same sample also yield this CDR3. This sequence joins TRBV7-9 and TRBJ2-1; 9 bases line up with TRBD2. J was trimmed by 6 bases and V by 2 bases; bases with no gene match: 2. The CDR3 length is 14 residues. Germline loops: CDR1 SEHNR, CDR2 FQNEAQ (reference sequence). CDR3 sequence: CASSLLAGFNEQFF. CDR3 DNA sequence: TGTGCCAGCAGCTTACTAGCGGGATTCAATGAGCAGTTCTTC.

This clone was observed a handful of times. The junction departs from the called germline gene at one end, perhaps through a read error. This chain uses TRBV6-1 with TRBJ2-1, with TRBD1 matching 7 bases. Germline V lookup: CDR1 MNHNS, CDR2 SASEGT. This CDR3 comprises 12 residues. CDR3 in amino acids: CASSLLQGTRIF. The CDR3 bases are TGTGCCAGCAGTCTGCTACAGGGGACGAGGATCTTC.

The chain combines TRBV4-3 with TRBJ2-7; D ambiguous. The CDR3 sequence is 15 residues long. Trimming removed 0 bases from V and 0 bases from J, with 9 bases in between. Germline V gene sequence: CDR1 LGHNA, CDR2 YSLEER. This chain's CDR3 is CASSQDWHSSYEQYF. CDR3 in DNA: TGCGCCAGCAGCCAAGATTGGCACAGCTCCTACGAGCAGTACTTC.

The chain combines TRBV6-1 with TRBJ2-6, with D perhaps TRBD1 (6 bases). In germline, CDR1 is MNHNS, CDR2 SASEGT. The CDR3 consists of 18 residues. Trimming removed 1 base from V and 2 bases from J, with 15 bases in between. CDR3 region: CASSEGGQRFTGANVLTF. Written as DNA, the CDR3 is TGTGCCAGCAGTGAAGGGGGACAACGTTTTACTGGGGCCAACGTCCTGACTTTC.

V gene TRBV28 combines with J gene TRBJ1-5, with D possibly TRBD1 on 6 matching bases. With 5 bases removed from V and 2 bases from J, the gap between germline ends came to 16 bases. CDR1 is MDHEN and CDR2 is SYDVKM in the germline V gene. This CDR3 region has 16 residues. The CDR3: CASSPWTETGNQPQHF. In nucleotides, the CDR3 is TGTGCCAGCAGTCCCTGGACAGAAACGGGCAATCAGCCCCAGCATTTT.

The chain employs TRBV6-5 and TRBJ1-1, with TRBD1 as a possible D gene (5 bases). The CDR3 extends over 15 amino acids. Per germline, CDR1 MNHEY and CDR2 SVGAGI. Trimming cost V 6 bases and J 5 bases, with 19 bases left between them. Written as DNA, the CDR3 is TGTGCCAGCAGCCCCCTCGCGGGGGGTAATACTGAAGCTTTCTTT. It encodes CASSPLAGGNTEAFF.